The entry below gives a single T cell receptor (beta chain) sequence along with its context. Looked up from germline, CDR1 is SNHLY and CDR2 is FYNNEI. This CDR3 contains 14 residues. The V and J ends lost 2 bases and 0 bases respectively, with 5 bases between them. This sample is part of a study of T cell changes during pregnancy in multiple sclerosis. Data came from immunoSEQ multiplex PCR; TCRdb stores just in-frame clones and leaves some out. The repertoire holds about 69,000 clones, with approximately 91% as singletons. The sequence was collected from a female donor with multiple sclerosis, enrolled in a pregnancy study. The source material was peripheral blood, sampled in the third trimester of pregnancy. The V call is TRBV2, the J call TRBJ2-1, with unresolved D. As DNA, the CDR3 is TGTGCCAGCAGTGAAAGAGGCTCCTACAATGAGCAGTTCTTC. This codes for CASSERGSYNEQFF. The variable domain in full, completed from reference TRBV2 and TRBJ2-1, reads EPEVTQTPSHQVTQMGQEVILRCVPISNHLYFYWYRQILGQKVEFLVSFYNNEISEKSEIFDDQFSVERPDGSNFTLKIRSTKLEDSAMYFCASSERGSYNEQFFGPGTRLTVL.